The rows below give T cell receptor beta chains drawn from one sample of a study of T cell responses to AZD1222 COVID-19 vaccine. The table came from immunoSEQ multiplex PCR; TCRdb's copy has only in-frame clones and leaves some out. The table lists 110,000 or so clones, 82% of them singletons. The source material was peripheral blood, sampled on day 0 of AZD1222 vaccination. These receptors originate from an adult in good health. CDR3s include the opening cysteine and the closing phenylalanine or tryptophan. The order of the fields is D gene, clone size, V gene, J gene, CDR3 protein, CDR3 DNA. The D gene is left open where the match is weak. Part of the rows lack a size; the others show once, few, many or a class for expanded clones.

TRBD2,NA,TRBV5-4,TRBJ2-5,CASKAGTSGRETQYF,TGTGCCAGCAAGGCCGGGACTAGCGGTAGAGAGACCCAGTACTTC
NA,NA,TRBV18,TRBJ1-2,CASSPPSGGNYGYTF,TGTGCCAGCTCACCACCATCGGGAGGGAACTATGGCTACACCTTC
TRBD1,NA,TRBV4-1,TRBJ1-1,CASSQSPGQVMNTEAFF,TGCGCCAGCAGCCAGTCCCCGGGACAGGTGATGAACACTGAAGCTTTCTTT
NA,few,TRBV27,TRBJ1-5,CASSLTGYNQPQHF,TGTGCCAGCAGTTTAACAGGCTACAATCAGCCCCAGCATTTT
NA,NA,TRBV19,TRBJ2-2,CASRHRSYTGELFF,TGTGCCAGTAGGCACAGGAGTTACACCGGGGAGCTGTTTTTT
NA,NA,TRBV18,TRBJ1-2,CASSPRREEGGYTF,TGTGCCAGCTCACCTCGCAGGGAGGAAGGGGGCTACACCTTC
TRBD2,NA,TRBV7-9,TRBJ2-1,CASSLALAGSYNEQFF,TGTGCCAGCAGCTTAGCGCTAGCGGGGAGCTACAATGAGCAGTTCTTC
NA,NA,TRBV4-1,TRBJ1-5,CASSHDGNQPQHF,TGCGCCAGCAGCCACGATGGCAATCAGCCCCAGCATTTT
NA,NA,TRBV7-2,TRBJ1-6,CASSLVGWSWNSPLHF,TGTGCCAGCAGCTTAGTCGGGTGGAGCTGGAATTCACCCCTCCACTTT
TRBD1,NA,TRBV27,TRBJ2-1,CASSSRQGGNEQFF,TGTGCCAGCAGTTCCCGACAGGGGGGAAATGAGCAGTTCTTC
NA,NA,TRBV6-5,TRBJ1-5,CASSGRNQPQHF,TGTGCCAGCAGCGGACGTAATCAGCCCCAGCATTTT
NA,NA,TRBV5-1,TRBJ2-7,CASSLAGGAGGRSYEQYF,TGCGCCAGCAGCTTGGCCGGAGGGGCCGGGGGAAGAAGCTACGAGCAGTACTTC
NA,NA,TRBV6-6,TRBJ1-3,CASSHRRGRSGNTIYF,TGTGCCAGCAGTCACCGGCGGGGCCGCTCTGGAAACACCATATATTTT
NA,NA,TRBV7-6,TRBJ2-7,CASSSLLGRTTYEQYF,TGTGCCAGCAGCTCGCTTCTGGGGCGGACAACCTACGAGCAGTACTTC
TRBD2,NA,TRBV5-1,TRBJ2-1,CASSQADTSGGRNEQFF,TGCGCCAGCAGCCAAGCCGATACTAGCGGGGGTAGGAATGAGCAGTTCTTC
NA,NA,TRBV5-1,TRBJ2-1,CASSFGDSSYNEQFF,TGCGCCAGCAGCTTTGGGGACTCATCATACAATGAGCAGTTCTTC
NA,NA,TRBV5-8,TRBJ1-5,CASSSQGYGNQPQHF,TGTGCCAGCAGCTCCCAGGGGTATGGCAATCAGCCCCAGCATTTT
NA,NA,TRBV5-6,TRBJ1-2,CASSLLHGGWETF,TGTGCCAGCAGCTTGTTACACGGGGGATGGGAAACCTTC
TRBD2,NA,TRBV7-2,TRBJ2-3,CASSLQTSGGSDTQYF,TGTGCCAGCAGCTTACAAACTAGCGGGGGGTCAGATACGCAGTATTTT
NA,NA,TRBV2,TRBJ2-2,CASSEVKGYTGELFF,TGTGCCAGCAGTGAAGTTAAGGGTTACACCGGGGAGCTGTTTTTT
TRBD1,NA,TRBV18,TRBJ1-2,CASSRLDRAYYGYTF,TGTGCCAGCTCACGCCTGGACAGGGCGTACTATGGCTACACCTTC
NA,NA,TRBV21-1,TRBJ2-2,CASSKAVVRLGSTGELFF,TGTGCCAGCAGCAAAGCGGTGGTAAGACTCGGTAGCACCGGGGAGCTGTTTTTT
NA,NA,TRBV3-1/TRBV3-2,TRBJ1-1,CASSQGWEAAGWAFF,TGTGCCAGCAGCCAAGGATGGGAGGCCGCTGGGTGGGCTTTCTTT
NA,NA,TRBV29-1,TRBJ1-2,CSGDRNGYTF,TGCAGCGGTGATAGGAATGGCTACACCTTC
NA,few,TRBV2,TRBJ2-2,CASSEGRTGELFF,TGTGCCAGCAGTGAGGGGAGAACCGGGGAGCTGTTTTTT
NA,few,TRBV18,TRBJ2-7,CASSLRRDYEQYF,TGTGCCAGCTCACTGCGACGGGACTACGAGCAGTACTTC
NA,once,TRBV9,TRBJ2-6,CASAQVNSGANVLTF,TGTGCCAGCGCACAGGTCAACTCTGGGGCCAACGTCCTGACTTTC
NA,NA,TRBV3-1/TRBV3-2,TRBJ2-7,CASSRSRGPSYEQYF,TGTGCCAGCAGCCGAAGCAGGGGCCCGTCCTACGAGCAGTACTTC
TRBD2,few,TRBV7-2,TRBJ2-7,CASSSIPGLAGYEQYF,TGTGCCAGCAGCTCCATACCGGGACTAGCGGGGTACGAGCAGTACTTC
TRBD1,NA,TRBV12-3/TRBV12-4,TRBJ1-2,CASTGQGLYGYTF,TGTGCCAGCACCGGACAGGGGCTCTATGGCTACACCTTC
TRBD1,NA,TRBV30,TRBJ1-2,CAWSVHDRGLNYGYTF,TGTGCCTGGAGTGTCCACGACAGGGGGCTTAACTATGGCTACACCTTC
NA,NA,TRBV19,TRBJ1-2,CASSILGASGYTF,TGTGCCAGTAGTATCTTGGGGGCGAGTGGCTACACCTTC
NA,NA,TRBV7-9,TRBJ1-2,CASSFLTYGYTF,TGTGCCAGCAGCTTCCTGACCTATGGCTACACCTTC
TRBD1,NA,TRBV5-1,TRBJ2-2,CASSFGTGGAYTGELFF,TGCGCCAGCAGCTTCGGGACAGGGGGCGCGTACACCGGGGAGCTGTTTTTT
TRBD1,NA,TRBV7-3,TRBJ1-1,CASSKDRVTEAFF,TGTGCCAGCAGCAAGGACAGGGTAACTGAAGCTTTCTTT
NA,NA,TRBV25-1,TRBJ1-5,CASSESRNQPQHF,TGTGCCAGCAGTGAATCAAGGAATCAGCCCCAGCATTTT
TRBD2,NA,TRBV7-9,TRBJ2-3,CASSLGSSGGVDTQYF,TGTGCCAGCAGCTTAGGGTCCAGCGGGGGTGTGGATACGCAGTATTTT
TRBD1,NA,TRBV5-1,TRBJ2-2,CASSLATGSGELFF,TGCGCCAGCAGCTTGGCGACAGGGTCCGGGGAGCTGTTTTTT
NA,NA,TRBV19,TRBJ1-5,CASSLGGPQHF,TGTGCCAGTAGCCTAGGTGGGCCCCAGCATTTT
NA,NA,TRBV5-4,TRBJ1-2,CASSLEVGGPGYTF,TGTGCCAGCAGCTTGGAGGTTGGGGGGCCTGGCTACACCTTC
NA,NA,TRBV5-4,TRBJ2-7,CASSPGLQDEQYF,TGTGCCAGCAGCCCGGGACTTCAAGACGAGCAGTACTTC
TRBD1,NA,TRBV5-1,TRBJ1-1,CASSLAAGGGTEAFF,TGCGCCAGCAGCTTGGCAGCAGGGGGAGGCACTGAAGCTTTCTTT